Below are 7 T cell receptor beta chains sequenced from a single sample in a study of T cells expressing NK-cell markers. TCRdb re-called the 5' RACE reads and gives one entry per CDR3 protein, without DNA. This sample's table reports about half a million distinct CDR3 sequences. What was sequenced was blood T cells: a sorted CD56 or NKG2C T cell subset, CD4+ or CD8+ T cells, or bulk PBMC T cells (not recorded which). The origin of the receptors is a woman between 50 and 59 years old in good health.

The V call is TRBV5-5, the J call TRBJ2-1. The CDR3 contains 12 residues. CDR1 and CDR2 (germline): SGHKS, YYEKEE (reference sequence). CDR3 sequence: CASSLVTEEQFF. Looking up the rest from reference TRBV5-5 and TRBJ2-1 gives the full variable domain: DAGVTQSPTHLIKTRGQQVTLRCSPISGHKSVSWYQQVLGQGPQFIFQYYEKEERGRGNFPDRFSARQFPNYSSELNVNALLLGDSALYLCASSLVTEEQFFGPGTRLTVL.

The J gene is TRBJ2-5, the V gene TRBV18; TCRdb's assignment of TRBD2 cannot be checked, as there is no DNA. CDR1 and CDR2 (germline): KGHSH, LQKENI. The CDR3 contains 16 residues. The CDR3 region is CASSPQLAGGPETQYF.

The rearrangement links TRBV7-8 to TRBJ2-7; the TRBD2 assignment by TCRdb is unverifiable without DNA. CDR1 is SGHVS and CDR2 is FQNEAQ in the germline V gene. The CDR3 spans 18 residues. The CDR3 reads CASSLSWTSGISSYEQYF.

The CDR3 is CASRSGVAGAGELFF. The V gene is TRBV5-1, the J gene TRBJ2-2; TCRdb's assignment of TRBD2 cannot be checked, as there is no DNA. CDR1 SGHRS and CDR2 YFSETQ come from the germline V gene. The length of the CDR3 is 15 residues.

V gene TRBV6-6 combines with J gene TRBJ2-2; TCRdb names TRBD2, which stays unverified in the absence of DNA. The CDR3 spans 18 residues. CDR1 and CDR2 from the germline V gene are MNHNY and SVGAGI (reference sequence). CDR3 sequence: CASSVPVRGRARTGELFF.

V usage is TRBV20-1 and J usage is TRBJ2-5; lacking DNA, the TRBD1 call made by TCRdb goes unchecked. This CDR3 has 15 amino acids. Germline V lookup: CDR1 DFQATT, CDR2 SNEGSKA (reference sequence). CDR3: CSARVPGSGQETQYF.

This sequence joins TRBV7-2 and TRBJ2-5; lacking DNA, the TRBD1 call made by TCRdb goes unchecked. Germline V gene lookup returns CDR1 SGHTA and CDR2 FQGNSA. The CDR3 totals 15 residues. CDR3 protein: CASSSWQGPQETQYF.